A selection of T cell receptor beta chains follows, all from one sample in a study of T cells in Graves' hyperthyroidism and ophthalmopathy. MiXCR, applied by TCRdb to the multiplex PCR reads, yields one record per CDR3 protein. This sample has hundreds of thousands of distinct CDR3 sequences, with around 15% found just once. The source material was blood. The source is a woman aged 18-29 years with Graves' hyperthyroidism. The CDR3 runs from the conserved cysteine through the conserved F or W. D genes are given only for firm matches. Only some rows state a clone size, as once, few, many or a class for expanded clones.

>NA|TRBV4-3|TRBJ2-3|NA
TGCGCCAGCAGCCAAGATTTACGGGACCTCCCCCCAGATACGCAGTATTTT
CASSQDLRDLPPDTQYF
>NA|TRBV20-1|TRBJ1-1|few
TGCAGTGTGGACAGCTGGAGCACTGAAGCTTTCTTT
CSVDSWSTEAFF
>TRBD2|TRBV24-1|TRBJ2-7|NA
TGTGCCACCAGTGAGTGGACTAGTTGGTACGAGCAGTACTTC
CATSEWTSWYEQYF
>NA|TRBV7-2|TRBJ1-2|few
TGTGCCAGCAGCTTAGCTAGTGTCAGATACACCTTC
CASSLASVRYTF
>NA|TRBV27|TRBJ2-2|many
TGTGCCAGCAGGGGGGACACCGACACCGGGGAGCTGTTTTTT
CASRGDTDTGELFF
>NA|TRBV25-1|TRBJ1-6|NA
TGTGCCAGCAGTGAAGGGGGGGGGGATTCACCCCTCCACTTT
CASSEGGGDSPLHF
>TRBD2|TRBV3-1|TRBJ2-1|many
TGTGCCAGCAGCCGCATCAGCCCCGGAGGCGGGAGGTGGAATGAGCAGTTCTTC
CASSRISPGGGRWNEQFF
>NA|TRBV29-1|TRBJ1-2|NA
TGCAGCGTTGGGGTTGGGGAGGGGATCACTAACTATGGCTACACCTTC
CSVGVGEGITNYGYTF
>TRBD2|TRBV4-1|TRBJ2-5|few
TGCGCCAGCAGCCAAGTTGGGGGGGGATCCCAAGAGACCCAGTACTTC
CASSQVGGGSQETQYF
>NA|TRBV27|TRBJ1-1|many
TGTGCCAGCCTGGGCGGGGGAGGGATAACTGAAGCTTTCTTT
CASLGGGGITEAFF
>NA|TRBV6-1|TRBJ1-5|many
TGTGCCAGCAAGATGGTGGCAGGCAATCAGCCCCAGCATTTT
CASKMVAGNQPQHF
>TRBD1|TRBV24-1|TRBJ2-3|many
TGTGCCACCAGTGATGAGGACAGGGGAGGTGGAGATACGCAGTATTTT
CATSDEDRGGGDTQYF
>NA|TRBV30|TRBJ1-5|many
TGTGCCTGGAGTTCGGCAGTCCAAAATCAGCCCCAGCATTTT
CAWSSAVQNQPQHF
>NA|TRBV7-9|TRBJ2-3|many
TGTGCCAGCAGGACCATAGGGTTGGGCGCAGATACGCAGTATTTT
CASRTIGLGADTQYF
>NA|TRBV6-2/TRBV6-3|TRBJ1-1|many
TGTGCCAGCAGTTACCCACAGGGTCCTGAAGCTTTCTTT
CASSYPQGPEAFF
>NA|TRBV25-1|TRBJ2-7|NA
TGTGCCAGCAGTGGGCTCCGGGATCCCAACGAGCAGTACTTC
CASSGLRDPNEQYF
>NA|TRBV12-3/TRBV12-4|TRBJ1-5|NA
TGTGCCAGCAGTCCCTGGGGGGTGGGGGATCAGCCCCAGCATTTT
CASSPWGVGDQPQHF
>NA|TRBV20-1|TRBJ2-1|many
TGCAGTGCCCCAACCCAGAGCATGAGACCCTACAATGAGCAGTTCTTC
CSAPTQSMRPYNEQFF
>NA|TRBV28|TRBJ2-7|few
TGTGCCAGCCGCCGGATCGGCGCCTCCTACGAGCAGTACTTC
CASRRIGASYEQYF
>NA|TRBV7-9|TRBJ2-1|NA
TGTGCCAGCAGCTTACCTATAGATGAGCAGTTCTTC
CASSLPIDEQFF
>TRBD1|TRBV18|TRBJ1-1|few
TGTGCCAGCTCACCCCTCAGTCAGGGACAGGGGACTGAAGCTTTCTTT
CASSPLSQGQGTEAFF
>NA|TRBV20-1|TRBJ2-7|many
TGCAGTGCTAGAGGCCCCCTCTCCTCCTACGAGCAGTACTTC
CSARGPLSSYEQYF
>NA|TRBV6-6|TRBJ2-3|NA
TGTGCCAGCAGTTGCTCGATTCAAGCCGATACGCAGTATTTT
CASSCSIQADTQYF
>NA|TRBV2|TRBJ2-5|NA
TGTGCCACCAGTGATAACGCAGGGAGCGAGACCCAGTACTTC
CATSDNAGSETQYF
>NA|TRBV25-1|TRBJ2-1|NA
TGTGCCAGCAGTGTGGACATGTCCTACAATGAGCAGTTCTTC
CASSVDMSYNEQFF
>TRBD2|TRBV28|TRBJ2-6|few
TGTGCCAGCCTAGGGCTAGCGGGAGAGGGGGTTGGGGCCAACGTCCTGACTTTC
CASLGLAGEGVGANVLTF
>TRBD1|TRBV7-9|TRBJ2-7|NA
TGTGCCAGCAGCACCCCCCGGGACAGGGGTAACTACGAGCAGTACTTC
CASSTPRDRGNYEQYF
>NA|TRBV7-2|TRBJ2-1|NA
TGTGCCAGCCGGCCCGGGAAGCCCATGGGGCAGTTCTTC
CASRPGKPMGQFF
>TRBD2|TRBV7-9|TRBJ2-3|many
TGTGCCAGCAGCTTAGACCTGACTAGCGGACGCACAGATACGCAGTATTTT
CASSLDLTSGRTDTQYF
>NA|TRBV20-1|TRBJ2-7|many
TGCAGTGCTGGGCCTTTATCGGACGCGTTCAGATCCGAGCAGTACTTC
CSAGPLSDAFRSEQYF
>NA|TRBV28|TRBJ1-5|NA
TGTGCCAGCCGGGGGGGGGGCTCTCAGCCCCAGCATTTT
CASRGGGSQPQHF
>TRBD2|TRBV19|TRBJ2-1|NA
TGTGCCAGTAGCGCGACCCTAGCGGGAGGGAATGAGCAGTTCTTC
CASSATLAGGNEQFF
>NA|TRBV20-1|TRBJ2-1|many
TGCAGTGCTAGTAGACGAGTGGTAGCGCCCCACAATGAGCAGTTCTTC
CSASRRVVAPHNEQFF
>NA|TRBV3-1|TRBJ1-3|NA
TGTGCCAGCAGCCAAGCGGGCAGGGAAAACACCATATATTTT
CASSQAGRENTIYF
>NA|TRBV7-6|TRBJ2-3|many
TGTGCCAGCAGCTTAGCGCCGGGCACAGATACGCAGTATTTT
CASSLAPGTDTQYF
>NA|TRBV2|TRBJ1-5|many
TGTGCCAGCAACAGGGACTATAGCAATCAGCCCCAGCATTTT
CASNRDYSNQPQHF
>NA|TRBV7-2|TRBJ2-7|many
TGTGCCAGCAGCTTAAACCGACGGGGCGAGCAGTACTTC
CASSLNRRGEQYF
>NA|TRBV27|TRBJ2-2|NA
TGTGCCAGCAGACCGGCCGGGACTCACACCGGGGAGCTGTTTTTT
CASRPAGTHTGELFF
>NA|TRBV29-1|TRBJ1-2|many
TGCAGCGTTGAAAAGAATCAAGGGTTTCGTGGCTACACCTTC
CSVEKNQGFRGYTF
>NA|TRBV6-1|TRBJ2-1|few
TGTGCCAGCAGTGAAGCGTGGTCCATCGAGAATGAGCAGTTCTTC
CASSEAWSIENEQFF
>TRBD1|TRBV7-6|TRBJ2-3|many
TGTGCCAGCAGCTCCACCGGGACAGCGATGTTCACAGATACGCAGTATTTT
CASSSTGTAMFTDTQYF
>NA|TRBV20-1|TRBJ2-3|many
TGCAGTGGGTGTCGCGGGGATCCCAGCACAGATACGCAGTATTTT
CSGCRGDPSTDTQYF
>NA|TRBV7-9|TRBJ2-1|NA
TGTGCCAGCAGCGGCTGGGGAGAGAAATACAATGAGCAGTTCTTC
CASSGWGEKYNEQFF
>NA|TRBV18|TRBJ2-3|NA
TGTGCCAGCTCACTCCTTAGCGTCCCCACAGATACGCAGTATTTT
CASSLLSVPTDTQYF
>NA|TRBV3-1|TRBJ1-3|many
TGTGCCAGCAGCGACTCGAGTGGAAACACCATATATTTT
CASSDSSGNTIYF
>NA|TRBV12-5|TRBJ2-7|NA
TGTGCTAGTGGCCCCCGTGGCGGACTCCAAAGCAGCTACGAGCAGTACTTC
CASGPRGGLQSSYEQYF
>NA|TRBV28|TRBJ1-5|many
TGTGCCAGCAGTTTCTACAGGAGCAATCAGCCCCAGCATTTT
CASSFYRSNQPQHF
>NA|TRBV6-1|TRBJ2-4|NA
TGTGCCAGCAGTAACGGTGGGTGGAACATTCAGTACTTC
CASSNGGWNIQYF
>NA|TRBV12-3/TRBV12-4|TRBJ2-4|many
TGTGCCAGCAGTTTAAGACAAGGGTTAGCCAAAAACATTCAGTACTTC
CASSLRQGLAKNIQYF
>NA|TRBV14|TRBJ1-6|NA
TGTGCCAGCAGACAGGGCGGGGGTTATTCACCCCTCCACTTT
CASRQGGGYSPLHF
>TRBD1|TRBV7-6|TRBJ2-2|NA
TGTGCCAGCAGCTTGGTGGGACAGGGGAACACCGGGGAGCTGTTTTTT
CASSLVGQGNTGELFF
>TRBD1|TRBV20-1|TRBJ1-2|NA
TGCAGTGCTCGCACAAGACAGGGGGCCTCAGCTAACTATGGCTACACCTTC
CSARTRQGASANYGYTF
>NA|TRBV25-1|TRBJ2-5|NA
TGTGCCAGCAACCGAGCGGGTGTGGGATTACAAGAGACCCAGTACTTC
CASNRAGVGLQETQYF
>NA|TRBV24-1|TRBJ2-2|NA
TGTGCCACCAGTGAACGGCGGGTGAACACCGGGGAGCTGTTTTTT
CATSERRVNTGELFF
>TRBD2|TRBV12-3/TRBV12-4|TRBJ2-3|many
TGTGCCAGCAGGCCCATCCGACTAGCGGGTCTCACAGATACGCAGTATTTT
CASRPIRLAGLTDTQYF